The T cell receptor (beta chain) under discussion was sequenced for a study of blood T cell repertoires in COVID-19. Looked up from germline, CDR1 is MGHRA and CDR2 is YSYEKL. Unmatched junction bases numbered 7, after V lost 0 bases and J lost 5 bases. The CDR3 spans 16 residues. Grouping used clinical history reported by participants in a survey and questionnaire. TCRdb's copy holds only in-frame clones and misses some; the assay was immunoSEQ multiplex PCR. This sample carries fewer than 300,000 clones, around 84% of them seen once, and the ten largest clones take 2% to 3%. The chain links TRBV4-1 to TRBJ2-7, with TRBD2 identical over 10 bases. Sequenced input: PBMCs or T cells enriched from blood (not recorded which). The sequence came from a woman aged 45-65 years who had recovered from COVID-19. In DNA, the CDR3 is TGCGCCAGCAGCCAAGAAGGGCTAGCGGGGGTCCACGAGCAGTACTTC. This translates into CASSQEGLAGVHEQYF.